The T cell receptor (beta chain) described here comes from a study of cytomegalovirus exposure and HLA in healthy donors. Trimming stripped 1 base from V and 2 bases from J, with 13 bases between. The CDR3 has 16 residues. Germline CDR1 MGHRA, CDR2 YSYEKL. General study findings and limits: The classifier reportedly diagnosed cytomegalovirus status with high sensitivity and specificity.

The PCR was carried out with 60 Vbeta primers and 13 Jbeta primers. Assay: immunoSEQ multiplex PCR; the TCRdb copy retains only in-frame clones and omits some. The data hold 100,000 to 150,000 clones, with 60% to 85% observed a single time. Concerning this clone itself: Its antigen is unidentified.

Material: PBMCs. The chain carries TRBV4-1 and TRBJ2-3; D perhaps matches TRBD1 (5 bases). The sequence was collected from a man in his thirties or forties in good health and CMV-seronegative. As DNA, the CDR3 is TGCGCCAGCAGCCAAGCGAACTTGGGGCTCACAGATACGCAGTATTTT. It translates to CASSQANLGLTDTQYF.